The present T cell receptor (gamma chain) was sequenced within a study of intestinal T cells in coeliac disease. For each case, the template was genomic DNA from ten approximately 5.2-µm formalin-fixed paraffin-embedded scrolls. Study findings and constraints: Reported leave-one-out accuracy of TRD kmer clustering was around 90%. Multiple copies of a CDR3 amino acid sequence may be PCR duplicates.

As concerns this clone: Its target is unknown. This DNA's translation and the protein TCRdb lists, from a much larger clone, do not match at residue 3, likely due to a read error; the protein shown is translated from the DNA.

The TRG library came from about 200 ng of biopsy DNA amplified with LymphoTrack primers. TCRdb re-processed the multiplex PCR reads using CATT. The sample includes about 520 gamma-chain clones, 40% to 65% of them seen just once. Germline V gene data show CDR1 as EGSTGY and CDR2 as YDSYTSSV. The CDR3 runs to 15 residues. This rearrangement joins TRGV4 to TRGJP1. Sequencing was carried out using a duodenal biopsy. The receptor was derived from a human donor who served as a control with a normal duodenal biopsy, not a healthy volunteer. The CDR3 DNA is TGTGCCGCCTGGGATGGGGTTACCACTGGTTGGTTCAAGATATTT. Translating gives CAAWDGVTTGWFKIF.